The source of this T cell receptor beta chain is a study of blood T cell repertoires in COVID-19. Background on the study: Italy, Spain and the United States were the sources of the convalescent and acute COVID-19 samples. PBMCs, B-cell-depleted T cells, or T cells were the source of the cDNA or gDNA that made up the material.

The germline V gene encodes CDR1 MNHEY and CDR2 SVGAGI. CDR3 length: 15 residues. The ends were cut back, 6 bases at V and 0 bases at J, with 12 bases in the middle. Original processing notes: How many nucleated cells were present was estimated from reference gene primer amplification. Measured with immunoSEQ multiplex PCR; TCRdb has only the in-frame clones, and not every one. That table gives V, J and clone size, and the DNA gave D and trimming. This sample has approximately 50,000 clones; 75% to 90% occur once, and the top ten carry around 12%. V and J are TRBV6-5 and TRBJ1-5; D gene uncertain. Sequencing used peripheral blood. The clonotype originates from a human donor in a cohort sampled during active COVID-19. The CDR3 DNA sequence: TGTGCCAGCAGCCACGGACTTAGTAGCAATCAGCCCCAGCATTTT. Amino acids: CASSHGLSSNQPQHF.